Included here is one TCR beta chain sequence, with context. At one end the junction does not follow the germline gene, possibly because of a read error. This record belongs to a study of OX40 agonist ivuxolimab in advanced cancers. Using immunoSEQ multiplex PCR, the repertoire was profiled, and TCRdb retains in-frame clones only, with some absent. Of approximately 20,000 clones listed, roughly 90% are singletons. There are 16 residues in the CDR3. Per the germline V gene, CDR1 is SSHAT and CDR2 is FNYEAQ (reference sequence). This receptor was obtained from an adult with an advanced solid tumor such as melanoma, head and neck, liver or kidney cancer. Here the sequenced sample was CD4+ or CD8+ T cells sorted from blood, taken in a trial of the OX40 agonist ivuxolimab. The chain employs TRBV7-7 and TRBJ1-4, with D possibly being TRBD1 (5 bases). The CDR3 loop is CASSLHPGPGEEKLFF. CDR3 nucleotides: TGTGCTAGCAGCTTACACCCGGGACCGGGGGAGGAAAAACTGTTTTTT. The whole variable domain, remainder taken from reference TRBV7-7 and TRBJ1-4, is GAGVSQSPRYKVTKRGQDVTLRCDPISSHATLYWYQQALGQGPEFLTYFNYEAQPDKSGLPSDRFSAERPEGSISTLTIQRTEQRDSAMYRCASSLHPGPGEEKLFFGSGTQLSVL.